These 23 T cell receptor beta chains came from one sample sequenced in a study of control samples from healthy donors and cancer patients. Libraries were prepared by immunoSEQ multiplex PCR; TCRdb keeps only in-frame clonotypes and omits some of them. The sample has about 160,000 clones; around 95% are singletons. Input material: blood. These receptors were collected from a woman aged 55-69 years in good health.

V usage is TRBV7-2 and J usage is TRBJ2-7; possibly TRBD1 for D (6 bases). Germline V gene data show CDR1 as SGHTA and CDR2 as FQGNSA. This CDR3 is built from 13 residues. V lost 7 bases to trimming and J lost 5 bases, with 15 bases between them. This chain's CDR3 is CASTSGQGNEQYF. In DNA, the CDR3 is TGTGCCAGCACCTCAGGGCAGGGGAACGAGCAGTACTTC.

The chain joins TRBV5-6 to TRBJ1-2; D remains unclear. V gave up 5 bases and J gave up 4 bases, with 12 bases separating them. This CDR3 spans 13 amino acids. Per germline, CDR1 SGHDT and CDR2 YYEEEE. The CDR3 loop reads CASSPARLYGYTF. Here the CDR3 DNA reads TGTGCCAGCAGTCCAGCCCGCCTCTATGGCTACACCTTC.

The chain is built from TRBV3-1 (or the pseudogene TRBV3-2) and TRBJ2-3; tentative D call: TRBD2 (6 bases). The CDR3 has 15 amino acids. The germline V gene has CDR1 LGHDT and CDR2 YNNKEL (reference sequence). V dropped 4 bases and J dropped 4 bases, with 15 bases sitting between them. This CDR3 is CASSLRDGQADTQYF. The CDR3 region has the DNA TGTGCCAGCAGCCTGCGGGACGGGCAAGCAGATACGCAGTATTTT.

The CDR3 loop is CASSFSGGADTQYF. The CDR3 DNA reads TGTGCCAGCAGCTTTAGCGGGGGGGCGGATACGCAGTATTTT. The chain combines TRBV5-6 with TRBJ2-3; 11 nucleotides agree with TRBD2. With 2 bases clipped from V and 6 bases from J, the junction kept 2 bases outside the gene matches. The CDR3 totals 14 residues. In germline, CDR1 is SGHDT, CDR2 YYEEEE.

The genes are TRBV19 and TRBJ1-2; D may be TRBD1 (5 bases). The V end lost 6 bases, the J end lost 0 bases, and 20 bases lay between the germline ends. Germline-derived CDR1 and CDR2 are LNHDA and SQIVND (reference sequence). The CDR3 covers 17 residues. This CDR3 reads CASRRDGATTSNYGYTF. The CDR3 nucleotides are TGTGCCAGTAGGCGAGACGGGGCCACCACGTCTAACTATGGCTACACCTTC. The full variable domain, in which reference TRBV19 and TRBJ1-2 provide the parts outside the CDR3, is DGGITQSPKYLFRKEGQNVTLSCEQNLNHDAMYWYRQDPGQGLRLIYYSQIVNDFQKGDIAEGYSVSREKKESFPLTVTSAQKNPTAFYLCASRRDGATTSNYGYTFGSGTRLTVV.

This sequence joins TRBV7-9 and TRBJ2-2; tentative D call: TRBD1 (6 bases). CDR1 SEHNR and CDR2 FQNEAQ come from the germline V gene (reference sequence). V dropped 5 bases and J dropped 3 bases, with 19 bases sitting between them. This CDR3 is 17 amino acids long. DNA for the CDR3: TGTGCCAGCAGCGCCCGTAGCAGGGGATTAGACACCGGGGAGCTGTTTTTT. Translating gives CASSARSRGLDTGELFF. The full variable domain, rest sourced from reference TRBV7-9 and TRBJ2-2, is DTGVSQNPRHKITKRGQNVTFRCDPISEHNRLYWYRQTLGQGPEFLTYFQNEAQLEKSRLLSDRFSAERPKGSFSTLEIQRTEQGDSAMYLCASSARSRGLDTGELFFGEGSRLTVL.

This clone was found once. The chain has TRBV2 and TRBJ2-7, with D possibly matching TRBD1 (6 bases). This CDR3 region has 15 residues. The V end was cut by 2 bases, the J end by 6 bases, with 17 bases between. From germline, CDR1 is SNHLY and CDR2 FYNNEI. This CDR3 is CASSELRQGKPEQYF. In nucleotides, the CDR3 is TGTGCCAGCAGTGAACTAAGGCAGGGGAAGCCCGAGCAGTACTTC.

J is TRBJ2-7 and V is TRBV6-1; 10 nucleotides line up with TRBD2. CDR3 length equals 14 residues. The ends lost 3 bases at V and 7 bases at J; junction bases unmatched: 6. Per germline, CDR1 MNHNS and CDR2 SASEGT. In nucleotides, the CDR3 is TGTGCCAGCAGTGACAGCGGGGGGGCCCTTGAGCAGTACTTC. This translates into CASSDSGGALEQYF.

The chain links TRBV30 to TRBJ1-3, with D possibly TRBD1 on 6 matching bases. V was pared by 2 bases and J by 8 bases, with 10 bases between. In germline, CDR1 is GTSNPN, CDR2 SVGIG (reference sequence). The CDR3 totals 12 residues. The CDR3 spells CAWSRGAHTIYF. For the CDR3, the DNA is TGTGCCTGGAGTCGGGGGGCACACACCATATATTTT.

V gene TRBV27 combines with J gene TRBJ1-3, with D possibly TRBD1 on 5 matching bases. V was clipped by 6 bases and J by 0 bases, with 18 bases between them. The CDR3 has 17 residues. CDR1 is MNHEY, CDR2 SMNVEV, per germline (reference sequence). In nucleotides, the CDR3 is TGTGCCAGCAGCCCCGGTTGGGAGGGGAGCTCTGGAAACACCATATATTTT. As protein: CASSPGWEGSSGNTIYF.

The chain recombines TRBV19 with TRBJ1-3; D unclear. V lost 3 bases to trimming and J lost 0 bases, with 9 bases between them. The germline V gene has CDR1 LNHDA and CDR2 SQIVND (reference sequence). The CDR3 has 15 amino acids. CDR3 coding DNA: TGTGCCAGTAGTATTGTGCAGAGCTCTGGAAACACCATATATTTT. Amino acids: CASSIVQSSGNTIYF.

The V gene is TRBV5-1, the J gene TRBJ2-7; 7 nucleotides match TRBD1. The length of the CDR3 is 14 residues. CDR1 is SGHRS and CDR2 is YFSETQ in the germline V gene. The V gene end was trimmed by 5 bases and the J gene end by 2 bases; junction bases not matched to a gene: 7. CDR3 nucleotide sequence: TGCGCCAGCAGTTCCGGGACAGTGGCCTACGAGCAGTACTTC. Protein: CASSSGTVAYEQYF.

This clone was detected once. CDR3: CASSAGIDSFPYGYTF. The CDR3 bases are TGTGCCAGCAGCGCCGGGATTGACAGTTTTCCTTATGGCTACACCTTC. The V call is TRBV9, the J call TRBJ1-2; D is possibly TRBD1 (5 bases). Trimming cost V 3 bases and J 5 bases, with 20 bases left between them. This CDR3 has 16 amino acids. Looked up from germline, CDR1 is SGDLS and CDR2 is YYNGEE.

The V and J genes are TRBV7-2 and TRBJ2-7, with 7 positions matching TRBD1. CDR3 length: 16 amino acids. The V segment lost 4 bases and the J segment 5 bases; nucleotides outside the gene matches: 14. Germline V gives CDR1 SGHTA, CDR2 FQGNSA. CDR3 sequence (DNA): TGTGCCAGCAGCTACGTTCCCAGGGGGTCGAAAGACGAGCAGTACTTC. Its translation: CASSYVPRGSKDEQYF.

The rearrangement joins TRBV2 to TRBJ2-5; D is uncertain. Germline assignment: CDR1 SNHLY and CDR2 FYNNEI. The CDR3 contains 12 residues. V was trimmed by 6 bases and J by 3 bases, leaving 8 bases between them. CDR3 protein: CASRWGEETQYF. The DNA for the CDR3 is TGTGCCAGCAGATGGGGTGAAGAGACCCAGTACTTC.

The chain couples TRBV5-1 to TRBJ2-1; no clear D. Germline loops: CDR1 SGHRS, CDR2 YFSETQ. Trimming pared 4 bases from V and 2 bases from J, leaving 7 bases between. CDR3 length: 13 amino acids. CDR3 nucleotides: TGCGCCAGCAGCCCTGACCCCTACAATGAGCAGTTCTTC. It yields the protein CASSPDPYNEQFF.

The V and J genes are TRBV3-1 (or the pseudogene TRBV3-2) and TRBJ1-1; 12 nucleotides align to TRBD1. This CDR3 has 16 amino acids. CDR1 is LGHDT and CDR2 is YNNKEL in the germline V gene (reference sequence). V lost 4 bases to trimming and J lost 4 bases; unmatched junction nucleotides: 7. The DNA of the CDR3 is TGTGCCAGCAGCCGGCGGGACAGGGGGCGGGCCACTGAAGCTTTCTTT. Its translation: CASSRRDRGRATEAFF.

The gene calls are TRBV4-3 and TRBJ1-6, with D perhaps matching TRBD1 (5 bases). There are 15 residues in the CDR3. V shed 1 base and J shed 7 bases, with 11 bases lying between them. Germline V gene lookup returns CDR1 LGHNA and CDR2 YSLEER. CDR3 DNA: TGCGCCAGCAGCCAAGTACCAGGGCGAAATTCACCCCTCCACTTT. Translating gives CASSQVPGRNSPLHF.

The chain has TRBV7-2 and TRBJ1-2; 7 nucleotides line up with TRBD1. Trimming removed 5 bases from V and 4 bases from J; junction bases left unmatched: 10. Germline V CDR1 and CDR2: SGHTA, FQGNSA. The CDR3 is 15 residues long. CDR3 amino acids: CASSPKGGQSYGYTF. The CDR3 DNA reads TGTGCCAGCAGCCCCAAGGGGGGACAGTCCTATGGCTACACCTTC.

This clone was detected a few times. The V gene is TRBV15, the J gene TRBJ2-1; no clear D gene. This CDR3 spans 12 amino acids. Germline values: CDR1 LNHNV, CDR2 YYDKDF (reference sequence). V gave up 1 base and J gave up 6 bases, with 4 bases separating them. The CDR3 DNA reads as TGTGCCACCAGCAGAGTAACCAATGAGCAGTTCTTC. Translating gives CATSRVTNEQFF.

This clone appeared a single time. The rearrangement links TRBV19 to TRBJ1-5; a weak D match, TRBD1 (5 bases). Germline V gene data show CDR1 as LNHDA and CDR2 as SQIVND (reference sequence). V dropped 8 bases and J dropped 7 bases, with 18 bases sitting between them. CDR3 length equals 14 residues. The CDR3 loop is CASQLRGPGQPQHF. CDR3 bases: TGTGCCAGTCAACTGCGGGGCCCGGGGCAGCCCCAGCATTTT.

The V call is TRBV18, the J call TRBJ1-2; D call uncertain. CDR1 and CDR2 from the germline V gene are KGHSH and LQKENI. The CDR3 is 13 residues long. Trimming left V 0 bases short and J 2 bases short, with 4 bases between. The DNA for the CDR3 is TGTGCCAGCTCACCACCACAGAACTATGGCTACACCTTC. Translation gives CASSPPQNYGYTF.

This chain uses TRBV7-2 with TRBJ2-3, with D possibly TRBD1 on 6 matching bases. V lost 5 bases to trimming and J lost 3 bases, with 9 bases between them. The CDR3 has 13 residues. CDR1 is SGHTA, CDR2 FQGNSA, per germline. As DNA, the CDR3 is TGTGCCAGCAGCCTTCAGGGGACAGATACGCAGTATTTT. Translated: CASSLQGTDTQYF.